The clone carrying this T cell receptor (beta chain) was seen only a few times. What it binds is unknown. Unique molecular identifiers were present on the cDNA, and a universal primer site came from template switching. TCRdb re-called the 5' RACE reads with MiXCR, one entry per CDR3 protein. The sample has 250,000 to 350,000 distinct CDR3 sequences, about 8% seen once. The data were taken from a study of identical twins. General study points: Reduced insertions were recorded for abundant cord blood beta clonotypes, with no such pattern in memory repertoires.

In germline, CDR1 is MNHEY, CDR2 SVGAGI. The trim removed 0 bases at V and 2 bases at J, leaving 8 bases unmatched. The length of the CDR3 is 17 residues. These records were also assigned to another study, of yellow fever vaccine responses in identical twins.

The clonotype was recovered from a woman aged 18-35 years in good health. Sequencing was carried out using memory (CD45RO+) T cells sorted from blood. The chain joins TRBV6-5 to TRBJ2-3; 7 bases fit TRBD2. CDR3 sequence (DNA): TGTGCCAGCAGTTACTCGAGTTTGGGAGGGCCCACAGATACGCAGTATTTT. This gives the protein CASSYSSLGGPTDTQYF.